This entry features one T cell receptor (beta chain) sequence. The target antigen is unknown. The CDR3 extends over 15 amino acids. Germline CDR1 and CDR2: SGHTA and FQGNSA. V shed 1 base and J shed 4 bases, with 11 bases lying between them. The source of the sample is a study of shared clonotypes between healthy human individuals. Study results and caveats: It was observed that roughly 5.1% of naive CD4 clonotypes were shared across several donors.

The run depth of the assay was deep. TCRdb's table, derived via immunoSEQ multiplex PCR, lists solely in-frame clones and lacks some. This sample yields 550,000 to 850,000 clones, of which about 74% are seen a single time; under 2% belongs to the top ten. The rearrangement uses TRBV7-2 and TRBJ1-5; D is possibly TRBD1 (6 bases). What was sequenced was memory CD4+ T cells sorted from blood. Subset: CD45RA-negative fraction. This receptor was identified in a woman aged 25 to 45 in good health. CDR3 amino acids: CASSLDGQKNQPQHF. Here the CDR3 DNA reads TGTGCCAGCAGCTTAGACGGACAGAAAAATCAGCCCCAGCATTTT.